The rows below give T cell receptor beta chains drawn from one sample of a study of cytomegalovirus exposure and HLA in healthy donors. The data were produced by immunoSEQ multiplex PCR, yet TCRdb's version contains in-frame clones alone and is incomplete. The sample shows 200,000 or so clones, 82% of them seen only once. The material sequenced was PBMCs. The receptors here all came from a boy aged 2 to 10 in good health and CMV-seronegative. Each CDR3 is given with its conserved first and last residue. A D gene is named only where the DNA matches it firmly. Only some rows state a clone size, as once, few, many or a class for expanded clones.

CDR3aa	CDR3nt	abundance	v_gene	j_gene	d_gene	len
CASSQDRGNYGYTF	TGCGCCAGCAGCCAAGACAGGGGAAACTATGGCTACACCTTC	.	TRBV4-1	TRBJ1-2	.	14
CASSEAQAFDGNTIYF	TGTGCCAGCAGTGAAGCGCAGGCTTTTGATGGAAACACCATATATTTT	.	TRBV2	TRBJ1-3	.	16
CASSLGWEGNTEAFF	TGTGCCAGCAGTTTAGGGTGGGAGGGGAACACTGAAGCTTTCTTT	.	TRBV6-5	TRBJ1-1	.	15
CASSLSGGAKIDTQYF	TGTGCCAGCAGCCTTAGCGGGGGGGCCAAAATAGATACGCAGTATTTT	.	TRBV7-9	TRBJ2-3	TRBD2	16
CASSSTGQNYGYTF	TGTGCCAGCAGCTCAACGGGACAGAACTATGGCTACACCTTC	.	TRBV7-2	TRBJ1-2	TRBD1	14
CASSQDPSRLFF	TGCGCCAGCAGCCAAGATCCTAGCCGCCTGTTCTTC	few	TRBV4-1	TRBJ2-1	.	12
CASSQGQFYGYTF	TGTGCCAGCAGCCAGGGACAGTTCTATGGCTACACCTTC	.	TRBV14	TRBJ1-2	TRBD1	13
CASSISDRAGVAFF	TGTGCCAGTAGTATCTCGGACAGGGCCGGGGTAGCTTTCTTT	.	TRBV19	TRBJ1-1	TRBD1	14
CAISDGGPGYTF	TGTGCCATCAGTGACGGGGGGCCAGGCTACACCTTC	.	TRBV10-3	TRBJ1-2	.	12
CASSLGGGARSPEAFF	TGCGCCAGCAGCTTGGGTGGGGGCGCCCGTAGCCCTGAAGCTTTCTTT	.	TRBV5-1	TRBJ1-1	.	16
CASSPPGLQETQYF	TGTGCCAGCTCACCACCGGGCCTTCAAGAGACCCAGTACTTC	.	TRBV18	TRBJ2-5	.	14
CASSRGVGYNEQFF	TGTGCCAGCAGCCGGGGGGTGGGATACAATGAGCAGTTCTTC	.	TRBV2	TRBJ2-1	TRBD2	14
CASSLFRTRSGGPEETQYF	TGCGCCAGCAGCTTGTTCCGAACCCGTAGCGGGGGGCCAGAGGAGACCCAGTACTTC	.	TRBV5-1	TRBJ2-5	TRBD2	19
CASSQVEREQYF	TGTGCCAGCAGCCAAGTCGAGCGCGAGCAGTACTTC	.	TRBV4-2	TRBJ2-7	.	12
CASSPAGTPNYGYTF	TGTGCCAGCAGCCCGGCGGGAACGCCAAACTATGGCTACACCTTC	.	TRBV11-2	TRBJ1-2	.	15
CASSPRGVNTEAFF	TGTGCCAGCAGCCCCAGGGGGGTGAACACTGAAGCTTTCTTT	.	TRBV16	TRBJ1-1	TRBD1	14
CASSLAGQDLTDTQYF	TGCGCCAGCAGCTTGGCCGGACAGGACCTCACAGATACGCAGTATTTT	once	TRBV5-1	TRBJ2-3	TRBD1	16
CASSQEYSGANVLTF	TGCGCCAGCAGCCAAGAGTACTCTGGGGCCAACGTCCTGACTTTC	.	TRBV4-3	TRBJ2-6	.	15
CASTPNLDRGNYGYTF	TGTGCCAGCACCCCGAATCTGGACAGAGGTAACTATGGCTACACCTTC	.	TRBV6-6	TRBJ1-2	.	16
CASSLPGVYEQYF	TGTGCCAGCAGCTTACCAGGGGTCTACGAGCAGTACTTC	.	TRBV7-2	TRBJ2-7	.	13
CAISESPVGNTIYF	TGTGCCATCAGTGAGTCGCCAGTGGGAAACACCATATATTTT	.	TRBV10-3	TRBJ1-3	.	14
CASSFDRAGSPLHF	TGTGCCAGCAGTTTCGACAGGGCTGGATCACCCCTCCACTTT	few	TRBV27	TRBJ1-6	TRBD1	14
CASIKVDTPGALDIQYF	TGTGCTAGCATAAAGGTGGACACCCCAGGGGCCTTAGACATTCAGTACTTC	.	TRBV7-7	TRBJ2-4	.	17
CASSPRDSGGELFF	TGTGCCAGCAGCCCTCGGGACTCGGGGGGGGAGCTGTTTTTT	.	TRBV4-2	TRBJ2-2	.	14
CASSLTGARNTEAFF	TGTGCCAGCAGCTTGACAGGGGCGAGGAACACTGAAGCTTTCTTT	.	TRBV5-5	TRBJ1-1	TRBD1	15
CASSFGLAGGTDTQYF	TGTGCCAGCAGCTTTGGCCTAGCGGGGGGCACAGATACGCAGTATTTT	.	TRBV5-4	TRBJ2-3	TRBD2	16
CSAGTSGGSETQYF	TGCAGCGCTGGGACTAGCGGGGGCTCGGAGACCCAGTACTTC	.	TRBV29-1	TRBJ2-5	TRBD2	14
CASSQAGYNYGYTF	TGTGCCAGCAGCCAGGCGGGCTACAACTATGGCTACACCTTC	.	TRBV9	TRBJ1-2	.	14
CASSAGGSSNQPQHF	TGTGCCAGCAGCGCAGGGGGCAGTAGCAATCAGCCCCAGCATTTT	once	TRBV7-2	TRBJ1-5	TRBD1	15
CASSFSSRTGEGTQYF	TGTGCCAGCAGCTTCAGCTCAAGGACAGGGGAAGGGACCCAGTACTTC	once	TRBV11-2	TRBJ2-5	TRBD1	16
CASRQTGYYEQYF	TGTGCCAGCAGACAGACAGGTTACTACGAGCAGTACTTC	.	TRBV6-5	TRBJ2-7	.	13
CASSLTGGSTDTQYF	TGTGCCAGCAGCTTAACGGGGGGTAGCACAGATACGCAGTATTTT	.	TRBV7-9	TRBJ2-3	TRBD2	15
CASSPTTGSPNYGYTF	TGTGCCAGCTCACCAACTACAGGGTCCCCCAACTATGGCTACACCTTC	.	TRBV18	TRBJ1-2	.	16
CATSGVGAGNEQYF	TGTGCCACGTCAGGGGTAGGGGCTGGGAACGAGCAGTACTTC	.	TRBV27	TRBJ2-7	.	14
CASSTSGLTYTF	TGTGCCAGCAGCACAAGCGGGCTAACCTACACCTTC	.	TRBV9	TRBJ1-2	.	12
CASSQGPQRGSSYEQYF	TGTGCCAGCAGCCAAGGACCACAAAGGGGCAGTTCCTACGAGCAGTACTTC	.	TRBV4-2	TRBJ2-7	.	17
CASRSSPPGEVSEQYF	TGTGCAAGTCGCTCTAGCCCCCCAGGGGAAGTATCCGAGCAGTACTTC	.	TRBV12-2	TRBJ2-7	.	16
CASQGNTEAFF	TGTGCCAGCCAGGGGAACACTGAAGCTTTCTTT	.	TRBV2	TRBJ1-1	.	11
CASSLFSGGKYQETQYF	TGTGCCAGCAGCTTGTTTAGCGGGGGGAAGTACCAAGAGACCCAGTACTTC	.	TRBV5-8	TRBJ2-5	TRBD2	17
CASSYSGGAHPKPQHF	TGTGCCAGCAGTTACTCAGGGGGAGCGCATCCAAAGCCCCAGCATTTT	.	TRBV6-6	TRBJ1-5	.	16
CASSVTGGSYNEQFF	TGTGCCAGCAGCGTCACGGGGGGTTCCTACAATGAGCAGTTCTTC	.	TRBV9	TRBJ2-1	TRBD2	15
CASSPKRTGSSYNSPLHF	TGTGCCAGCAGCCCGAAACGGACAGGCAGCTCCTATAATTCACCCCTCCACTTT	.	TRBV7-2	TRBJ1-6	TRBD1	18
CASSLVGGATDTQYF	TGTGCCAGCAGCTTAGTGGGCGGGGCGACTGATACGCAGTATTTT	.	TRBV7-6	TRBJ2-3	.	15
CASSRGKTNPTDTQYF	TGTGCCAGCAGCCGCGGGAAGACGAACCCCACAGATACGCAGTATTTT	few	TRBV7-2	TRBJ2-3	.	16